Listed here are 4 T cell receptor beta chains from one sample, sequenced in a study of blood T cells in healthy people across ages. PCR was performed a second time for about 6 to 12 cycles using a sample-barcoded 5' primer and a J-beta primer mix. One entry per CDR3 protein results from TCRdb running MiXCR on the 5' RACE reads. Of around 1.5 million distinct CDR3 sequences listed, 30% to 40% were seen once; the top ten hold over 9%. Specimen: blood. Receptor source: a woman aged 25 to 39 in good health.

This clonotype has more than one count but fewer than ten. The genes are TRBV6-5 and TRBJ2-5, with a weak D call TRBD1 (6 bases). Germline CDR1 MNHEY, CDR2 SVGAGI. The CDR3 loop spans 16 amino acids. Between the trimmed V and J ends, which lost 5 bases and 4 bases, there was a span of 20 bases. The CDR3 sequence is CASSPGTSTIGETQYF. The DNA of the CDR3 is TGTGCCAGCAGTCCGGGGACATCAACAATAGGAGAGACCCAGTACTTC.

This clonotype was seen a few times. V and J are TRBV12-3 or TRBV12-4 and TRBJ1-2; D gene uncertain. Trimming left V 5 bases short and J 4 bases short, with 8 bases between. The CDR3 length is 12 residues. The CDR3 here is CASSPGFYGYTF. The DNA of the CDR3 is TGTGCCAGCAGTCCTGGGTTCTATGGCTACACCTTC.

In regard to this clonotype: One end of the junction does not line up with germline, which may come from a read error. The rearrangement joins TRBV5-1 to TRBJ1-1; unclear D gene. The CDR3 is 16 residues long. Germline CDR1 SGHRS, CDR2 YFSETQ. CDR3 region: CASSSRALGGSTEAFF. CDR3 coding DNA: TGTGCCAGCAGCTCCCGGGCTCTCGGAGGGAGCACTGAAGCTTTCTTT.

The rearrangement links TRBV24-1 to TRBJ2-3; 11 bases align to TRBD2. With 5 bases clipped from V and 1 base from J, the junction kept 7 bases outside the gene matches. Per the germline V gene, CDR1 is KGHDR and CDR2 is SFDVKD. This CDR3 has 17 amino acids. This CDR3 is CATSVGPGLAGTDTQYF. The CDR3 DNA reads as TGTGCCACCAGTGTCGGACCGGGACTAGCGGGCACAGATACGCAGTATTTT.